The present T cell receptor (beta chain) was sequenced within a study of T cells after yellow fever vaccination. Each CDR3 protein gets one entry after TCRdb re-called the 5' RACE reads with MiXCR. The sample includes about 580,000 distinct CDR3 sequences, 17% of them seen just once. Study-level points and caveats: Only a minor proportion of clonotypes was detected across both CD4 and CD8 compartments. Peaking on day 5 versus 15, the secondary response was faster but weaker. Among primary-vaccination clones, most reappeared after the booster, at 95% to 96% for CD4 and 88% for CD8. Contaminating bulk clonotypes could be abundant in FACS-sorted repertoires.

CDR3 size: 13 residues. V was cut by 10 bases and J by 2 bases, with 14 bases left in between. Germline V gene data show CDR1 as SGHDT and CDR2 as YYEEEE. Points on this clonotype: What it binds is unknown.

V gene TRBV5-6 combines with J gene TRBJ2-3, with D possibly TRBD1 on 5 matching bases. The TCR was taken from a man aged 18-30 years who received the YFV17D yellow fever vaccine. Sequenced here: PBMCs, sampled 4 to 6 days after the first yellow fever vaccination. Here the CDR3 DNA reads TGTGCCTGGCGTCCGACAGTCACAGATACGCAGTATTTT. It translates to CAWRPTVTDTQYF.